Described below is a single T cell receptor beta chain sequence and its context. Its matching antigen is unknown. This sample is part of a study of T cell responses to AZD1222 COVID-19 vaccine. Study-level results: Clonal diversity was possibly underestimated, and the donors were mostly white British, with more females. Only a handful of people who got AZD1222 tested seropositive at baseline. In all cases, repertoires were sampled only after the peak T cell response.

Clones were read by immunoSEQ multiplex PCR, and TCRdb kept only the in-frame ones, dropping some. This table holds approximately 120,000 clones, more than 70% found once. Trimming took off 6 bases at V and 6 bases at J, with 8 bases between the two ends. Per germline, CDR1 SGHAT and CDR2 FQNNGV. The CDR3 covers 11 residues. The TCR comes from an adult who received the AZD1222 COVID-19 vaccine. The chain combines TRBV11-2 with TRBJ1-2, with D perhaps matching TRBD1 (6 bases). The specimen comprised peripheral blood, sampled 28 days after the second AZD1222 dose. The CDR3 DNA is TGTGCCAGCAGACAGGGTGATGGCTACACCTTC. This codes for CASRQGDGYTF.